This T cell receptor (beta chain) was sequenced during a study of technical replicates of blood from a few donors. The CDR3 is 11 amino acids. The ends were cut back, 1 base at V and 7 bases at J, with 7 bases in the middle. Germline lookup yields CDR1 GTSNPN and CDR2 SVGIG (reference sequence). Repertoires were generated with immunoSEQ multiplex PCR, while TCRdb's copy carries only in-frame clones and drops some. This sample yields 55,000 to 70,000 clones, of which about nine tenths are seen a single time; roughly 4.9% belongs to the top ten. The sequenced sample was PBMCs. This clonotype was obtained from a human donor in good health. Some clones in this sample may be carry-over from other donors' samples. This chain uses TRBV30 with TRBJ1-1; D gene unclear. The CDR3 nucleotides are TGTGCCTGGAGTGAAGGGAGTGAAGCTTTCTTT. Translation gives CAWSEGSEAFF. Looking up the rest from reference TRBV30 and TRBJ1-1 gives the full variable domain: SQTIHQWPATLVQPVGSPLSLECTVEGTSNPNLYWYRQAAGRGLQLLFYSVGIGQISSEVPQNLSASRPQDRQFILSSKKLLLSDSGFYLCAWSEGSEAFFGQGTRLTVV.